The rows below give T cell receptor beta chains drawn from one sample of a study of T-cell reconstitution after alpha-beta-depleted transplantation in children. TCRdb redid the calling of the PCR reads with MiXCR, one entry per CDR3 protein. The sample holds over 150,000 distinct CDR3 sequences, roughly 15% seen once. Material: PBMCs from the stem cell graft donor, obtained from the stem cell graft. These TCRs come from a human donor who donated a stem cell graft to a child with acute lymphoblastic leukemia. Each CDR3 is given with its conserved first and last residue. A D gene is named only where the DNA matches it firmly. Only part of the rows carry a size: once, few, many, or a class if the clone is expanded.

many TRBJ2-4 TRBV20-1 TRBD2 TGCAGTGCTAGAGAGTCTGACAAGACAGCGGGAGGACGAGACAAAAACATTCAGTACTTC CSARESDKTAGGRDKNIQYF
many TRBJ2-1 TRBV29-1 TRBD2 TGCAGCGCAAGACTAGCGCAGAGCTCCTACAATGAGCAGTTCTTC CSARLAQSSYNEQFF
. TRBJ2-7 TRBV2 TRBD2 TGTGCCAGCACTCCAGCGGGGACCTCCTACGAGCAGTACTTC CASTPAGTSYEQYF
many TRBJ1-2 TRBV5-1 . TGCGCCAGCAGCTTGGTACTGGCTTCCGGCTACACCTTC CASSLVLASGYTF
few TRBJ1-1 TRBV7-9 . TGTGCCAGCAGCTTAGGGGGTCTGGCAGCTTTCTTT CASSLGGLAAFF
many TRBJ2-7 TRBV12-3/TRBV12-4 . TGTGCCAGCAGTTCTCCGACCTACGAGCAGTACTTC CASSSPTYEQYF
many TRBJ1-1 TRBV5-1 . TGCGCCAGCAGCAACACACAGAACACTGAAGCTTTCTTT CASSNTQNTEAFF
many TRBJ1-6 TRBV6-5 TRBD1 TGTGCCAGCAGCCGACAGAACAGGGGGCGGACACCCCTCCACTTT CASSRQNRGRTPLHF
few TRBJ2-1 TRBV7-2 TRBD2 TGTGCCAGCAGCTTAGACGGGGGGATCTCCTACAATGAGCAGTTCTTC CASSLDGGISYNEQFF
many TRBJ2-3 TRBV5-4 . TGTGCCAGCAGCTTGGGGGCGGGGACCATTACAGATACGCAGTATTTT CASSLGAGTITDTQYF
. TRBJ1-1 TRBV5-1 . TGCGCCAGCAGCTTGAGTTCAGGGGACACTGAAGCTTTCTTT CASSLSSGDTEAFF
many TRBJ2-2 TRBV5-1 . TGCGCCAGCAGCCTCCCGGTCACGGACACCGGGGAGCTGTTTTTT CASSLPVTDTGELFF
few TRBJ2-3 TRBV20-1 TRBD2 TGCAGTACCCCGGGGGGTAGCGGGGGAGATACGCAGTATTTT CSTPGGSGGDTQYF
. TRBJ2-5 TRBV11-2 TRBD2 TGTGCCAGCAGCTTGAGCGGGAGGTCGCAAGAGACCCAGTACTTC CASSLSGRSQETQYF
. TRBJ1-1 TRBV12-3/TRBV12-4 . TGTGCCAGCAGTTCCGCGGGCAGGGGAATTATACTGAACACTGAAGCTTTCTTT CASSSAGRGIILNTEAFF
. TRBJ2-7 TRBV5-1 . TGCGCCAGCAGCGTCGATATGGTCGAGCAGTACTTC CASSVDMVEQYF
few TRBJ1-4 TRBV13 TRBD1 TGTGCCAGCAGCCCCGGGACAGGGGGCTTCGGTAATGAAAAACTGTTTTTT CASSPGTGGFGNEKLFF
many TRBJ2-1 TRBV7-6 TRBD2 TGTGCCAGCAGCCGGACATGGGGACTAGCGGGAGGACTAGACAATGAGCAGTTCTTC CASSRTWGLAGGLDNEQFF
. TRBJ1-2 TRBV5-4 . TGTGCCAGCAGCTTGCATGGGGGGGCTAACTATGGCTACACCTTC CASSLHGGANYGYTF
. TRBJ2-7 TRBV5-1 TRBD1 TGCGCCAGCAGCCGCGGGACAGGGGGCGACGAGCAGTACTTC CASSRGTGGDEQYF
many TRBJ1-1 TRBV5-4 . TGTGCCAGCAGCCCAATTGGGGGCGGGAGAAGCACTGAAGCTTTCTTT CASSPIGGGRSTEAFF
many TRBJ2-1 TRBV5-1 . TGTGCCAGCAGCTTACTCTCCTCCTACAATGAGCAGTTCTTC CASSLLSSYNEQFF